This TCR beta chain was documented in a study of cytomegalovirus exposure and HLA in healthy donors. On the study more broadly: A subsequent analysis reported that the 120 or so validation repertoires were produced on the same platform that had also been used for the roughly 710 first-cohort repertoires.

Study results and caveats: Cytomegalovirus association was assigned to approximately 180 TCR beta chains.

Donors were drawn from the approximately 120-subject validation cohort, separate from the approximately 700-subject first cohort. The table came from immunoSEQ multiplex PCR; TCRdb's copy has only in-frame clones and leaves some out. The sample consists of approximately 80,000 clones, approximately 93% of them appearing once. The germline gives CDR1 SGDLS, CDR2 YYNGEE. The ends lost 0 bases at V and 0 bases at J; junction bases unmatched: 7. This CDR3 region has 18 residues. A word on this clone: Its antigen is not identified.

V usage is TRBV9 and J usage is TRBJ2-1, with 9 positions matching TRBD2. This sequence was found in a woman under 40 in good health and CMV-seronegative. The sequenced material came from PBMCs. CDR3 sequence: CASSVAGTSRSSYNEQFF. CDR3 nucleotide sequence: TGTGCCAGCAGCGTAGCTGGGACTAGCAGGAGCTCCTACAATGAGCAGTTCTTC. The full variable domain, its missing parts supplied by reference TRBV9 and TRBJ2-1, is DSGVTQTPKHLITATGQRVTLRCSPRSGDLSVYWYQQSLDQGLQFLIQYYNGEERAKGNILERFSAQQFPDLHSELNLSSLELGDSALYFCASSVAGTSRSSYNEQFFGPGTRLTVL.